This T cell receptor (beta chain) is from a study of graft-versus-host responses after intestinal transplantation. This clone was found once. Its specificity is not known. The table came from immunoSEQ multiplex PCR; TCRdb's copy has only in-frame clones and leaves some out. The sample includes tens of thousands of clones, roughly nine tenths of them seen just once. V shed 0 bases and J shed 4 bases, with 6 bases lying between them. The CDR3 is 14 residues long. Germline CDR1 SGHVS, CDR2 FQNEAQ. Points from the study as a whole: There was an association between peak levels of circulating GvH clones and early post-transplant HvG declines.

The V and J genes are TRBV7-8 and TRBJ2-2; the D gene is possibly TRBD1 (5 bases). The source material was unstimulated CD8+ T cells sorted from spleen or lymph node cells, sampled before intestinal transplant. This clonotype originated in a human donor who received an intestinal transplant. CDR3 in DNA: TGTGCCAGCAGCTTAGCAGGGGCCACCGGGGAGCTGTTTTTT. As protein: CASSLAGATGELFF.